This TCR beta chain was obtained from a study of T cells in Graves' hyperthyroidism and ophthalmopathy. The study's findings and limits: Most clonotypes that expanded in the thyroid above 0.001 also showed up in blood. Median prediction lead before ophthalmopathy onset was around seven months with the model.

Trimming removed 1 base at V and 4 bases at J, with 16 bases between. This CDR3 has 16 amino acids. Germline lookup yields CDR1 SGHTA and CDR2 FQGNSA. This clonotype was seen at least ten times. As yet, its antigen is unknown. Amplified regions were TCR beta CDR3 sequences from RNA transcripts. The HTBI primer set was used in a first-round RT-PCR of the TCR CDR3. TCRdb re-derived calls from the multiplex PCR reads in MiXCR, one entry per CDR3 protein. The table has approximately 400,000 distinct CDR3 sequences, about 14% seen once. Out of more than 8 ml of fresh peripheral blood came the PBMCs. The chain employs TRBV7-2 and TRBJ2-5; perhaps TRBD1 as D (5 bases). This sequence was found in a man over 45 with Graves' ophthalmopathy. The sample taken for sequencing was blood. This chain's CDR3 is CASSLEGPGRTETQYF. Here the CDR3 DNA reads TGTGCCAGCAGCTTAGAGGGGCCAGGGCGCACAGAGACCCAGTACTTC.